A selection of T cell receptor beta chains follows, all from one sample in a study of T cells after yellow fever vaccination. Via MiXCR, TCRdb re-called the 5' RACE reads, giving one row per CDR3 protein. Here the sample spans about 550,000 distinct CDR3 sequences, under 25% being singletons. This sample comprised PBMCs, obtained 15 days after the yellow fever booster vaccination. Receptors originate from a man aged 30 to 39 who received the YFV17D yellow fever vaccine. CDR3s include the opening cysteine and the closing phenylalanine or tryptophan. The D gene is left open where the match is weak. A clone size is listed for some rows: how often the clone was seen (once, few, many), or a class if it is expanded.

J gene,clone size,D gene,V gene,CDR3 protein,CDR3 DNA
TRBJ1-1,few,.,TRBV12-3/TRBV12-4,CASKPSGEGSEAFF,TGTGCCAGCAAACCGTCAGGGGAGGGGTCTGAAGCTTTCTTT
TRBJ2-7,few,.,TRBV7-2,CASSSQGLNPYEQYF,TGTGCCAGCAGCTCACAGGGCCTGAATCCTTACGAGCAGTACTTC
TRBJ2-1,.,TRBD2,TRBV10-3,CAIAGLADNEQFF,TGTGCCATCGCGGGACTAGCGGACAATGAGCAGTTCTTC
TRBJ2-5,few,TRBD2,TRBV7-2,CASSISGTSVGETQYF,TGTGCCAGCAGCATTTCCGGGACTAGCGTGGGGGAGACCCAGTACTTC
TRBJ2-1,few,TRBD2,TRBV7-4,CASRFRGTSGNRHEQFF,TGTGCCAGCCGGTTTAGGGGGACTAGCGGCAACAGGCATGAGCAGTTCTTC
TRBJ1-4,.,.,TRBV5-8,CASIFSTGTYNEKLFF,TGTGCCAGCATATTTAGTACCGGGACCTACAATGAAAAACTGTTTTTT
TRBJ2-2,.,TRBD2,TRBV11-2,CASSLIISGRSTGELFF,TGTGCCAGCAGCTTAATCATTAGCGGGAGAAGCACCGGGGAGCTGTTTTTT
TRBJ2-7,few,.,TRBV7-9,CASSLVGTGEQYF,TGTGCCAGCAGCTTAGTTGGGACTGGAGAGCAGTACTTC
TRBJ1-4,.,TRBD1,TRBV5-1,CASSLEGQGVVNEKLFF,TGCGCCAGCAGCTTGGAGGGACAGGGGGTTGTTAATGAAAAACTGTTTTTT
TRBJ1-1,few,TRBD1,TRBV10-3,CAISNPRDSNTEAFF,TGTGCCATCAGTAACCCCCGGGACAGCAACACTGAAGCTTTCTTT
TRBJ1-1,.,.,TRBV27,CASSRRGLTEAFF,TGTGCCAGCAGTCGAAGGGGTTTGACAGAAGCTTTCTTT
TRBJ2-5,few,.,TRBV11-2,CASSFTRAAETQYF,TGTGCCAGCAGCTTCACGAGAGCGGCGGAGACCCAGTACTTC
TRBJ2-7,few,.,TRBV7-8,CASSGPWGATGEQYF,TGTGCCAGCAGCGGTCCTTGGGGGGCGACCGGCGAGCAGTACTTC
TRBJ2-7,.,TRBD2,TRBV12-3/TRBV12-4,CASSFSSGRGEEQYF,TGTGCCAGCAGTTTTTCTAGCGGGAGAGGTGAGGAGCAGTACTTC
TRBJ2-1,.,TRBD2,TRBV5-1,CASSTSGRDYNEQFF,TGCGCCAGCAGCACTAGCGGGAGGGACTACAATGAGCAGTTCTTC
TRBJ2-3,.,TRBD1,TRBV11-2,CASSLRIGGPKYF,TGTGCCAGCAGCTTACGTATAGGGGGCCCCAAGTATTTT
TRBJ1-1,once,.,TRBV20-1,CSGKTRGLNTEDFF,TGCAGTGGTAAGACCAGGGGATTGAACACTGAAGATTTCTTT
TRBJ2-7,.,.,TRBV5-1,CASSFAAGNYEQYF,TGCGCCAGCAGCTTCGCAGCTGGTAACTACGAGCAGTACTTC
TRBJ2-2,few,TRBD1,TRBV7-2,CASSTRQGHTGELFF,TGTGCCAGCAGCACGAGACAGGGGCACACCGGGGAGCTGTTTTTT
TRBJ2-3,.,TRBD1,TRBV11-2,CASSLGGTGTQYF,TGTGCCAGCAGCTTAGGTGGGACAGGGACGCAGTATTTT
TRBJ2-1,.,.,TRBV20-1,CSVPAGKEIYNEQFF,TGCAGTGTTCCGGCAGGCAAGGAGATTTACAATGAGCAGTTCTTC
TRBJ2-7,many,.,TRBV6-2/TRBV6-3,CASSYIGMSPYEQYF,TGTGCCAGCAGTTACATCGGGATGAGTCCCTACGAGCAGTACTTC
TRBJ1-2,.,.,TRBV28,CASSTLRFYGYTF,TGTGCCAGCAGTACGTTAAGATTCTATGGCTACACCTTC
TRBJ2-3,.,TRBD2,TRBV7-9,CASSSRLAGAADTQYF,TGTGCCAGCAGCTCCCGACTAGCGGGAGCGGCAGATACGCAGTATTTT
TRBJ2-1,.,.,TRBV10-3,CAISESEGYNEQFF,TGTGCCATCAGTGAGTCTGAGGGATACAATGAGCAGTTCTTC
TRBJ2-3,.,TRBD1,TRBV24-1,CATSDSGQGTDTQYF,TGTGCCACCAGTGATTCCGGACAGGGAACAGATACGCAGTATTTT
TRBJ2-1,few,TRBD1,TRBV19,CASSKKQGLNEQFF,TGTGCCAGTAGCAAGAAACAGGGGCTCAATGAGCAGTTCTTC
TRBJ2-1,few,TRBD2,TRBV20-1,CSAREGRVYNEQFF,TGCAGTGCTAGAGAAGGGAGGGTCTACAATGAGCAGTTCTTC
TRBJ2-2,.,TRBD2,TRBV5-6,CASSLITPGGRSPNTGELFF,TGTGCCAGCAGCTTGATCACGCCGGGAGGGCGCTCCCCCAACACCGGGGAGCTGTTTTTT
TRBJ2-1,few,.,TRBV5-4,CASSLGGSLNEQFF,TGTGCCAGCAGCTTGGGAGGCAGCCTCAATGAGCAGTTCTTC
TRBJ2-3,.,TRBD2,TRBV3-1,CASRRTSVQADTQYF,TGTGCCAGCAGACGAACTAGCGTTCAGGCAGATACGCAGTATTTT
TRBJ2-1,.,.,TRBV9,CASSVVENPYYNEQFF,TGTGCCAGCAGCGTAGTTGAGAATCCGTACTACAATGAGCAGTTCTTC
TRBJ2-7,.,.,TRBV20-1,CSARVRGTGEQYF,TGCAGTGCTCGGGTTCGCGGGACGGGAGAGCAGTACTTC
TRBJ2-7,few,.,TRBV27,CASNKGGGSYEQYF,TGTGCCAGCAACAAAGGGGGGGGGTCCTACGAGCAGTACTTC
TRBJ2-5,.,TRBD2,TRBV2,CASGGGLEETQYF,TGTGCCAGCGGGGGGGGATTGGAAGAGACCCAGTACTTC
TRBJ1-4,few,.,TRBV5-5,CASSLTPYLQTAEKLFF,TGTGCCAGCAGCTTAACCCCGTACTTGCAGACAGCTGAAAAACTGTTTTTT
TRBJ2-3,.,.,TRBV10-2,CASSEASTDTQYF,TGCGCCAGCAGTGAGGCCTCCACAGATACGCAGTATTTT
TRBJ2-7,many,TRBD2,TRBV7-2,CASSLGGGGYEQYF,TGTGCCAGCAGTTTGGGGGGGGGAGGGTACGAGCAGTACTTC
TRBJ1-1,.,.,TRBV29-1,CSGQQGNTEAFF,TGCAGCGGCCAACAGGGAAACACTGAAGCTTTCTTT
TRBJ2-1,.,TRBD1,TRBV6-2/TRBV6-3,CASIPQGARYNEQFF,TGTGCCAGCATCCCACAGGGGGCGCGTTACAATGAGCAGTTCTTC
TRBJ2-1,.,.,TRBV6-5,CASSSSTTYNEQFF,TGTGCCAGCAGTTCGTCTACGACTTACAATGAGCAGTTCTTC
TRBJ2-1,.,.,TRBV4-3,CASSQGVDEQFF,TGCGCCAGCAGCCAAGGGGTCGATGAGCAGTTCTTC
TRBJ2-5,few,.,TRBV7-2,CASSLAMIGGRETQYF,TGTGCCAGCAGCTTAGCGATGATCGGGGGCAGGGAGACCCAGTACTTC
TRBJ1-2,many,.,TRBV7-9,CASSLTGYGYTF,TGTGCCAGCAGCTTGACAGGCTATGGCTACACCTTC
TRBJ1-1,few,.,TRBV4-1,CASSHEGQMNTEAFF,TGCGCCAGCAGCCATGAAGGGCAGATGAACACTGAAGCTTTCTTT
TRBJ2-7,few,TRBD2,TRBV27,CASGRAGPSSYEQYF,TGTGCCAGCGGAAGAGCGGGGCCGAGCTCCTACGAGCAGTACTTC